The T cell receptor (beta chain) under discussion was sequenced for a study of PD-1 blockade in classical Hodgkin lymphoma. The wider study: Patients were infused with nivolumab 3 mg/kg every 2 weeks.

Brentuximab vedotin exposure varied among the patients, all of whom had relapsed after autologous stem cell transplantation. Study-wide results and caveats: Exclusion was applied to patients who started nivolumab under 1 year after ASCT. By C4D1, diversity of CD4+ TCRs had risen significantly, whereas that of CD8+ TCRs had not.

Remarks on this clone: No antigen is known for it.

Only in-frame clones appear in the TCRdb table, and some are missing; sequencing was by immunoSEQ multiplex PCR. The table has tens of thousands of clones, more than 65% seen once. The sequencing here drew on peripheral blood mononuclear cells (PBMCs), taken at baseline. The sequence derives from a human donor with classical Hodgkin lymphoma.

CDR3: CASSEGQGTNTEAFF. In DNA form, the CDR3 reads TGTGCCAGCAGTGAAGGACAGGGAACGAACACTGAAGCTTTCTTT. This chain connects TRBV6-1 to TRBJ1-1; 7 bases align to TRBD1. This CDR3 has 15 residues. J gave up 1 base and V 1 base, and 3 bases lay outside the gene matches. The germline gives CDR1 MNHNS, CDR2 SASEGT.